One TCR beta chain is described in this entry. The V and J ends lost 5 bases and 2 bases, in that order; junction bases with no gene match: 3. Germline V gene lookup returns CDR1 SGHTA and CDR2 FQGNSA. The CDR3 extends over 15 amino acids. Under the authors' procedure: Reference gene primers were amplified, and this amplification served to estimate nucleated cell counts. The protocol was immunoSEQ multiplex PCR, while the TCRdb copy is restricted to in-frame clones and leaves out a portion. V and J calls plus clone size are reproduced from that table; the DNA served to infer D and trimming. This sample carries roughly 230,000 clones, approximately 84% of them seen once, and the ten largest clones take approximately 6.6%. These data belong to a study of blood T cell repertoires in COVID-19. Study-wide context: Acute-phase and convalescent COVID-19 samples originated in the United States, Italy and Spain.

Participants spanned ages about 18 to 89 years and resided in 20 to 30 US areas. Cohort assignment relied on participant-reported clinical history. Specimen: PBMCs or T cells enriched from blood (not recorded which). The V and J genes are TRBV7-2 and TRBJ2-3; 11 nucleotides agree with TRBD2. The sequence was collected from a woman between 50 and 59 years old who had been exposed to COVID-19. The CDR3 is CASSTSGGYTDTQYF. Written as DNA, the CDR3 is TGTGCCAGCAGCACTAGCGGGGGCTACACAGATACGCAGTATTTT.